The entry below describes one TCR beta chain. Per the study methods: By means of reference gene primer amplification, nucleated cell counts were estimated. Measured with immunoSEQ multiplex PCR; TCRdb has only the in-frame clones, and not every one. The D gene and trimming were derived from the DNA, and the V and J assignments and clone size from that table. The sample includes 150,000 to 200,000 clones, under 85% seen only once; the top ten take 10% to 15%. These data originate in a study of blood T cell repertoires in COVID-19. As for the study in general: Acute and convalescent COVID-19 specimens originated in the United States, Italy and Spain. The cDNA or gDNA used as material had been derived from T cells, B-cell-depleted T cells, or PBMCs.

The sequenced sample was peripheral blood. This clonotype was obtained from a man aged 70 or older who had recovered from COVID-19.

DNA for the CDR3: TGTGCCAGCAGCCCAGCGGGAGGACCCTACAATGAGCAGTTCTTC. It is translated as CASSPAGGPYNEQFF. V and J are TRBV5-4 and TRBJ2-1; 9 nucleotides agree with TRBD2. Germline CDR1 reads SGHNT; CDR2 reads YYREEE (reference sequence). The V gene end was trimmed by 4 bases and the J gene end by 2 bases; junction bases not matched to a gene: 4. The CDR3 is made up of 15 amino acids. Full variable domain (remainder filled in from reference TRBV5-4 and TRBJ2-1): ETGVTQSPTHLIKTRGQQVTLRCSSQSGHNTVSWYQQALGQGPQFIFQYYREEENGRGNFPPRFSGLQFPNYSSELNVNALELDDSALYLCASSPAGGPYNEQFFGPGTRLTVL.